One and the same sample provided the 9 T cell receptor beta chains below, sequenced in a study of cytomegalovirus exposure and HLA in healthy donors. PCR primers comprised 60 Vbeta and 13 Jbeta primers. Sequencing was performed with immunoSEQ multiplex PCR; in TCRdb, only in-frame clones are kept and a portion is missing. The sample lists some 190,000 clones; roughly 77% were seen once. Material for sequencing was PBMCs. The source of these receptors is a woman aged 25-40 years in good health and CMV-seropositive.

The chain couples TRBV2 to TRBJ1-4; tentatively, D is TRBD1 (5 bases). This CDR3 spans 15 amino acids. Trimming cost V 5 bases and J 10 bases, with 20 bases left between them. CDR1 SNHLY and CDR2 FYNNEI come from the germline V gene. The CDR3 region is CASSQRSGEGRKLFF. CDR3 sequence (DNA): TGTGCCAGCAGTCAACGGTCGGGGGAAGGGAGAAAACTGTTTTTT.

Here the CDR3 DNA reads TGTGCCAGCAGTGAATTTTCGCGACAGGGATATGAAAAACTGTTTTTT. Its protein is CASSEFSRQGYEKLFF. The chain carries TRBV6-1 and TRBJ1-4, with 7 positions matching TRBD1. Germline V gives CDR1 MNHNS, CDR2 SASEGT. Losses at the gene ends were 2 bases for V and 6 bases for J; bases not matched to a gene: 9. The CDR3 runs to 16 residues.

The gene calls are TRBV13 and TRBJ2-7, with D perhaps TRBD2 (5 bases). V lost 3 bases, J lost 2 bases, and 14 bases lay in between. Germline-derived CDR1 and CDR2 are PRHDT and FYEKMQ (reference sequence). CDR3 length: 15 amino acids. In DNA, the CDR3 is TGTGCCAGCAGCTTCCTAGGACTGCCGCCCTACGAGCAGTACTTC. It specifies CASSFLGLPPYEQYF.

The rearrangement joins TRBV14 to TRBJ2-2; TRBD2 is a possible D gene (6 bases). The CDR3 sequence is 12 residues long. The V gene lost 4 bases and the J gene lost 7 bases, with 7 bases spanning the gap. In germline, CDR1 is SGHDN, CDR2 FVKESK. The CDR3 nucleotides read TGTGCCAGCAGCCTAGCGGTCGGGGAGCTGTTTTTT. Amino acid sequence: CASSLAVGELFF.

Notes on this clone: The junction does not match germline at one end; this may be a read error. CDR3 protein: CASCDPAPGKLFF. The CDR3 DNA reads TGTGCCAGCTGTGACCCTGCGCCAGGAAAACTGTTTTTT. This chain joins TRBV6-1 and TRBJ1-4; D ambiguous. Germline CDR1 reads MNHNS; CDR2 reads SASEGT. The CDR3 sequence is 13 residues long.

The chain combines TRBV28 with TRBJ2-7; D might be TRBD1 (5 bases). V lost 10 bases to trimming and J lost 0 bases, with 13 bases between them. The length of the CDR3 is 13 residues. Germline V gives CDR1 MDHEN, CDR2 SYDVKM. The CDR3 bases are TGTGCCACTCACCAGGGAAACTCCTACGAGCAGTACTTC. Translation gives CATHQGNSYEQYF.

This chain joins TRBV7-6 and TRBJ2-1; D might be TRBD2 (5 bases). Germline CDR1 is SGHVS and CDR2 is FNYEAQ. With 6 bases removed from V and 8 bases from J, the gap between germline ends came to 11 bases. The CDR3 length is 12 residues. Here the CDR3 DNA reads TGTGCCAGCAGGGGAGTTGGCGATGAGCAGTTCTTC. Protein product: CASRGVGDEQFF.

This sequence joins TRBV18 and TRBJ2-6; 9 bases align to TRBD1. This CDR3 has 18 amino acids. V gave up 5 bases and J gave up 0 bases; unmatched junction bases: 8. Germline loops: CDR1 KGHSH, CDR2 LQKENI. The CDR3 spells CASSGGTGRLSGANVLTF. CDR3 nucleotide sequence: TGTGCCAGCTCAGGGGGGACAGGGCGCCTCTCTGGGGCCAACGTCCTGACTTTC.

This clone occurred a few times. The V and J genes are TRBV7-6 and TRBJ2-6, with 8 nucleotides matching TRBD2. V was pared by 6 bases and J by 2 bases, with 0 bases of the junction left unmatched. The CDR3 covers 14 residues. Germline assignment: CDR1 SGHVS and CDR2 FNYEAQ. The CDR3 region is CASRGLAGANVLTF. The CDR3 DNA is TGTGCCAGCAGGGGACTAGCTGGGGCCAACGTCCTGACTTTC.